This T cell receptor (beta chain) was obtained from a study of T cells after yellow fever vaccination. Study-wide background: Fractions of limited cellularity were prepared by means of SMART-Seq v4 Ultra Low Input.

Synthesis of TCR cDNA relied on 5'RACE template switching, which attached a universal primer site and UMIs. MiXCR, run by TCRdb on the 5' RACE reads, gives a single entry per CDR3 protein. This sample yields about 500,000 distinct CDR3 sequences, of which around 16% are seen a single time; around 15% belongs to the top ten. Study results and limitations: Reappearance after the booster was observed for most primary-vaccination clones (roughly 97% CD4, over 75% CD8).

For this clonotype: What it recognizes is unknown.

V lost 2 bases and J lost 2, with 14 bases in between. The germline CDR1 and CDR2 sequences are MDHEN and SYDVKM. The CDR3 totals 16 residues. This clonotype was sampled from a man younger than 35 who received the YFV17D yellow fever vaccine. The V gene is TRBV28, the J gene TRBJ2-3, with D perhaps TRBD1 or TRBD2 (5 bases each). Here the sequenced sample was PBMCs, taken 5 to 6 days after the first yellow fever vaccination. CDR3 DNA: TGTGCCAGCAGTTTACGTGGGGGTGGACTCACAGATACGCAGTATTTT. Its protein is CASSLRGGGLTDTQYF.